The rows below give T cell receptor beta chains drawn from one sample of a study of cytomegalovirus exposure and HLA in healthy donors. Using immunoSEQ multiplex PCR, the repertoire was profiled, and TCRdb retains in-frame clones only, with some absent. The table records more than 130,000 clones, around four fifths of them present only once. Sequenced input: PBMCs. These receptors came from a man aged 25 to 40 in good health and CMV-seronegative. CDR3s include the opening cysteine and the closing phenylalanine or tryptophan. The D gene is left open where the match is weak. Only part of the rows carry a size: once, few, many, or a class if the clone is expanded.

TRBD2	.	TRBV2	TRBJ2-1	CASLNGRDSNEQFF	TGTGCCAGCCTGAACGGGAGGGATAGCAATGAGCAGTTCTTC
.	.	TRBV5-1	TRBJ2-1	CASSGGHIDNEQFF	TGCGCCAGCAGCGGGGGACATATCGACAATGAGCAGTTCTTC
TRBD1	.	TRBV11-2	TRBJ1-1	CASSTDRGLRNTEAFF	TGTGCCAGCAGCACGGACAGGGGGCTGCGAAACACTGAAGCTTTCTTT
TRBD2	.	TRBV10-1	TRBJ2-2	CASSAGLRTGELFF	TGCGCCAGCAGTGCGGGACTAAGGACCGGGGAGCTGTTTTTT
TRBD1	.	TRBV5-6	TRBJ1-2	CASSSKQGACGYTF	TGTGCCAGCAGCTCTAAACAGGGGGCTTGTGGCTACACCTTC
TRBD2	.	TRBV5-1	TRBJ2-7	CASSFRTGAGTSNSYEQYF	TGCGCCAGCAGCTTTAGGACAGGCGCCGGGACTAGCAATTCCTACGAGCAGTACTTC
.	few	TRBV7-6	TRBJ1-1	CASSRDRQESRNTEAFF	TGTGCCAGCAGCCGCGACCGACAAGAAAGTAGGAACACTGAAGCTTTCTTT
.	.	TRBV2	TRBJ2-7	CASRMDFEGEQYF	TGTGCCAGCAGAATGGACTTTGAGGGCGAGCAGTACTTC
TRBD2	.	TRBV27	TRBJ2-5	CASSLGGGAKTQYF	TGTGCCAGCAGTTTAGGCGGGGGGGCGAAGACCCAGTACTTC
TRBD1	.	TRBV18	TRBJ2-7	CASSPTGWEYEQYF	TGTGCCAGCTCACCGACAGGGTGGGAATACGAGCAGTACTTC
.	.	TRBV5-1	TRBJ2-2	CASSPSEGANRELFF	TGCGCCAGCAGCCCATCGGAGGGGGCCAATCGGGAGCTGTTTTTT
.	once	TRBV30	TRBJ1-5	CAWSVSRGGNQPQHF	TGTGCCTGGAGTGTATCCCGAGGGGGAAATCAGCCCCAGCATTTT
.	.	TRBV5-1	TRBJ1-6	CASMPSAGVNSPLHF	TGCGCCAGCATGCCCTCGGCAGGGGTAAATTCACCCCTCCACTTT
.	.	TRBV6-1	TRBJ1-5	CASSEQTLSNQPQNF	TGTGCCAGCAGTGAACAGACTCTTAGCAATCAGCCCCAGAATTTT
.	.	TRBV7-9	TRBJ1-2	CASSHRANYGYTF	TGTGCCAGCAGCCACCGGGCTAACTATGGCTACACCTTC